Listed below are T cell receptor beta chains from one sample, sequenced in a study of metastatic and nonmetastatic thyroid tumors. TCRdb recomputed clones from the PCR reads via MiXCR. The repertoire holds roughly 20,000 clones, about 10% seen once, with approximately 8.1% in the top ten. Sequencing was carried out using blood. The source of these receptors is a female donor with papillary thyroid cancer or a benign thyroid nodule (not recorded which). Some clones in this sample may be carry-over from other donors' samples. Each CDR3 is given with its conserved first and last residue. D genes are given only for firm matches. Clone sizes are given selectively: once, few, many, or a class where the clone is expanded.

CDR3,DNA,size,V,D,J,length
CASSFTSTRISSYNEQFF,TGTGCCAGCAGTTTCACTAGCACTAGAATAAGCTCCTACAATGAGCAGTTCTTC,many,TRBV27,NA,TRBJ2-1,18
CASSTQTGGDEQFF,TGTGCCAGCAGCACACAGACAGGAGGCGATGAGCAGTTCTTC,many,TRBV7-8,NA,TRBJ2-1,14
CASSTGTGIQETQYF,TGTGCCAGCAGCACCGGGACAGGGATCCAAGAGACCCAGTACTTC,many,TRBV6-2/TRBV6-3,TRBD1,TRBJ2-5,15
CATRAGGSGELFF,TGTGCCACCAGAGCGGGCGGATCCGGGGAGCTGTTTTTT,medium-sized,TRBV24-1,NA,TRBJ2-2,13
CSAPPSGPYNEQFF,TGCAGTGCACCTCCTAGCGGACCCTACAATGAGCAGTTCTTC,NA,TRBV20-1,TRBD2,TRBJ2-1,14
CATSDPGQGWGTDTQYF,TGTGCCACCAGTGATCCCGGACAGGGTTGGGGAACAGATACGCAGTATTTT,many,TRBV24-1,TRBD1,TRBJ2-3,17
CASSDSTQGTDTQYF,TGTGCCAGCAGTGACTCGACACAGGGCACAGATACGCAGTATTTT,medium-sized,TRBV6-4,NA,TRBJ2-3,15
CASSRTELYEQYF,TGTGCCAGCAGCCGGACAGAGCTTTACGAGCAGTACTTC,medium-sized,TRBV6-2/TRBV6-3,NA,TRBJ2-7,13
CASSYSIQRNTGELFF,TGTGCCAGCAGTTACTCGATCCAGCGGAACACCGGGGAGCTGTTTTTT,medium-sized,TRBV6-5,NA,TRBJ2-2,16
CASSVLATNTEAFF,TGTGCCAGCAGCGTCCTTGCCACGAACACTGAAGCTTTCTTT,many,TRBV9,NA,TRBJ1-1,14
CASRTTVGQGARNTIYF,TGTGCCAGCAGAACGACCGTGGGGCAGGGGGCACGAAACACCATATATTTT,many,TRBV4-2,TRBD1,TRBJ1-3,17
CASSKGANTEAFF,TGTGCCAGCAGTAAGGGGGCGAACACTGAAGCTTTCTTT,many,TRBV6-4,TRBD1,TRBJ1-1,13
CASSGVGETQYF,TGCGCCAGCAGTGGAGTTGGAGAGACCCAGTACTTC,NA,TRBV6-2/TRBV6-3,NA,TRBJ2-5,12
CASSLPGDGANVLTF,TGTGCCAGCAGTTTACCGGGGGATGGGGCCAACGTCCTGACTTTC,medium-sized,TRBV28,NA,TRBJ2-6,15
CASSPGTERILF,TGTGCCAGTAGTCCCGGGACAGAGAGGATTCTCTTT,many,TRBV19,TRBD1,TRBJ1-1,12
CASSLPDSQYEQYF,TGTGCCAGCAGCCTCCCCGACAGTCAGTACGAGCAGTACTTC,few,TRBV28,NA,TRBJ2-7,14
CASSLRPSGKIGELFF,TGTGCCAGCAGTTTACGGCCTAGCGGGAAAATCGGGGAGCTGTTTTTT,NA,TRBV27,TRBD2,TRBJ2-2,16
CASSRGIRDTIYF,TGTGCCAGCAGCCGAGGAATCCGAGACACCATATATTTT,many,TRBV7-2,NA,TRBJ1-3,13
CASVGTPSYEQYF,TGTGCCAGCGTGGGGACACCTTCCTACGAGCAGTACTTC,medium-sized,TRBV6-1,NA,TRBJ2-7,13
CASRESSTYQQYF,TGTGCCAGCAGGGAGAGCAGCACCTACCAGCAGTACTTC,few,TRBV6-1,NA,TRBJ2-7,13
CAWTWGGTDTQYF,TGTGCCTGGACCTGGGGGGGCACAGATACGCAGTATTTT,many,TRBV30,NA,TRBJ2-3,13
CSAVGQGGLRYGYTF,TGCAGTGCGGTGGGACAGGGAGGGTTGCGCTATGGCTACACCTTC,many,TRBV20-1,TRBD1,TRBJ1-2,15
CASSPFSSSSTDTQYF,TGTGCCAGCAGCCCCTTTTCGTCGTCTAGCACAGATACGCAGTATTTT,few,TRBV3-1,NA,TRBJ2-3,16
CASSPSGTLRNEQFF,TGTGCCAGCAGTCCTAGCGGGACCCTTAGGAATGAGCAGTTCTTC,many,TRBV7-9,TRBD2,TRBJ2-1,15
CASSLEREGSRTDTRYF,TGTGCCAGCAGTTTAGAGCGGGAGGGGTCACGCACAGATACGCGGTATTTT,NA,TRBV12-3/TRBV12-4,TRBD2,TRBJ2-3,17
CSVRTSGREAQYF,TGCAGCGTCCGGACTAGCGGGAGAGAGGCCCAGTACTTC,many,TRBV29-1,TRBD2,TRBJ2-5,13
CASRTGGGSSYEQYF,TGTGCCAGCAGGACGGGAGGGGGAAGCTCCTACGAGCAGTACTTC,medium-sized,TRBV6-1,TRBD2,TRBJ2-7,15
CSVSTGPYEQYF,TGCAGCGTTTCTACGGGTCCCTACGAGCAGTACTTC,many,TRBV29-1,NA,TRBJ2-7,12
CASRVYATNEKLFF,TGTGCCAGCAGGGTTTATGCAACTAATGAAAAACTGTTTTTT,many,TRBV6-1,NA,TRBJ1-4,14
CASSLVFSGGGTGELFF,TGTGCCAGCAGCTTAGTATTCAGCGGGGGAGGCACCGGGGAGCTGTTTTTT,many,TRBV7-6,TRBD2,TRBJ2-2,17
CSVEQSAETQYF,TGCAGCGTTGAACAGAGCGCCGAGACCCAGTACTTC,many,TRBV29-1,NA,TRBJ2-5,12
CASSESNSGANVLTF,TGCGCCAGCAGTGAGTCGAACTCTGGGGCCAACGTCCTGACTTTC,large,TRBV10-1,NA,TRBJ2-6,15
CASSLSLDRAGPQHF,TGTGCCAGCAGTTTATCCCTAGACAGGGCGGGGCCCCAGCATTTT,medium-sized,TRBV27,TRBD1,TRBJ1-5,15
CASSPTSVSSPDTQYF,TGTGCCAGCAGCCCGACTAGCGTGAGTTCCCCAGATACGCAGTATTTT,few,TRBV6-2/TRBV6-3,TRBD2,TRBJ2-3,16
CASSYWPLSDTGELFF,TGTGCCAGCAGTTACTGGCCATTATCGGACACCGGGGAGCTGTTTTTT,few,TRBV6-4,NA,TRBJ2-2,16
CASSITRPGALDQPQHF,TGTGCCAGTAGTATAACCCGGCCAGGGGCACTCGATCAGCCCCAGCATTTT,many,TRBV19,NA,TRBJ1-5,17
CSARTGNQPQHF,TGCAGTGCTAGGACAGGGAACCAGCCCCAGCATTTT,many,TRBV20-1,TRBD1,TRBJ1-5,12
CASSRGQGARFEQFF,TGTGCCAGCAGCCGGGGACAGGGGGCGCGTTTTGAGCAGTTCTTC,medium-sized,TRBV27,TRBD1,TRBJ2-1,15
CASSESTATGHEQFF,TGCGCCAGCAGTGAGTCGACTGCAACCGGGCATGAGCAGTTCTTC,few,TRBV10-2,NA,TRBJ2-1,15
CASSLGPGGLRNEQFF,TGTGCCAGCAGCTTAGGGCCGGGAGGGCTGCGCAATGAGCAGTTCTTC,many,TRBV7-2,TRBD2,TRBJ2-1,16